These T cell receptor beta chains were read from a single sample in a study of identical twins' blood T cells. One entry per CDR3 protein results from TCRdb running MiXCR on the 5' RACE reads. Here the sample spans about 370,000 distinct CDR3 sequences, more than 25% being singletons. The source material was PBMCs. These receptors were obtained from a woman aged 18-49 years in good health. CDR3s include the opening cysteine and the closing phenylalanine or tryptophan. The D gene is left open where the match is weak. Not all rows give a size; the values are once, few, many and, for expanded clones, a class.

clone size | D gene | J gene | V gene | CDR3 DNA | CDR3 protein
. | TRBD1 | TRBJ1-1 | TRBV7-9 | TGTGCCAGCAGCTTCAGGACAGGGGCTCTGAACACTGAAGCTTTCTTT | CASSFRTGALNTEAFF
. | . | TRBJ1-5 | TRBV7-2 | TGTGCCAGCATCTTAAGGGTCAATCAGCCCCAGCATTTT | CASILRVNQPQHF
many | . | TRBJ1-1 | TRBV20-1 | TGCAGTGCTAGAGATGTGAACACTGAAGCTTTCTTT | CSARDVNTEAFF
. | . | TRBJ2-1 | TRBV19 | TGTGCCAGTAGCGGTTCTAAGAGATCCTACAATGAGCAGTTCTTC | CASSGSKRSYNEQFF
. | . | TRBJ2-1 | TRBV9 | TGTGCCAGCAGCGAGGGGGTTAGCTCCTACAATGAGCAGTTCTTC | CASSEGVSSYNEQFF
many | TRBD1 | TRBJ1-1 | TRBV29-1 | TGCAGCGTTGATAGACAGGGGGTAGCTGAAGCTTTCTTT | CSVDRQGVAEAFF
. | . | TRBJ1-5 | TRBV20-1 | TGCAGCTCCGCTCCACAGGGTCTGGGTCAACAGCCCCAGCATTTT | CSSAPQGLGQQPQHF
. | . | TRBJ2-3 | TRBV10-2 | TGCTCCAGCAGTGAGGGCGGTAGGTGGGATACGCAGTATTTT | CSSSEGGRWDTQYF
many | TRBD1 | TRBJ1-2 | TRBV29-1 | TGCAGCGTTGAAGATCCCGGGACAGTTAATGGCTACACCTTC | CSVEDPGTVNGYTF
. | . | TRBJ2-1 | TRBV7-9 | TGTGCCAGCAGCTTACTATCGACCTACAATGAGCAGTTCTTC | CASSLLSTYNEQFF